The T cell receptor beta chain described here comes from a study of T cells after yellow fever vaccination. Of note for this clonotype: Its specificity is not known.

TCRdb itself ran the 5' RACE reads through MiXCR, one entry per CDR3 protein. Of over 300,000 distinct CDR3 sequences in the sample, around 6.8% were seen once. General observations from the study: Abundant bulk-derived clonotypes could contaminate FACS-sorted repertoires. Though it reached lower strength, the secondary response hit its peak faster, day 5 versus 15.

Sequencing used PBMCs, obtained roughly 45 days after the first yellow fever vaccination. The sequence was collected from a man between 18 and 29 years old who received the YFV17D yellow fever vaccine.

In DNA form, the CDR3 reads TGTGCCAGCAGTTACTCGGTCGCTGTGAGGGAGACCCAGTACTTC. This gives the protein CASSYSVAVRETQYF. The V call is TRBV6-5, the J call TRBJ2-5; no definite D call. The germline V gene has CDR1 MNHEY and CDR2 SVGAGI. This CDR3 has 15 amino acids. Trimming took off 0 bases at V and 5 bases at J, with 13 bases between the two ends.